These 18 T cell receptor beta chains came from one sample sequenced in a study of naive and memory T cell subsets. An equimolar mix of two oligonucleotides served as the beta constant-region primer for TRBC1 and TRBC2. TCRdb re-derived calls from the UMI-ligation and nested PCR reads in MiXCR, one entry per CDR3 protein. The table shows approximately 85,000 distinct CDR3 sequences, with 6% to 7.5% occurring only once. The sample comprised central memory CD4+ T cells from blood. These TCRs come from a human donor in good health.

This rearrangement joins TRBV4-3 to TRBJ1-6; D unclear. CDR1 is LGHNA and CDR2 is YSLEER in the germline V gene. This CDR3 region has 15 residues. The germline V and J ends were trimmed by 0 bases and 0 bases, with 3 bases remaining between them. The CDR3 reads CASSQDSSYNSPLHF. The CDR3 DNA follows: TGCGCCAGCAGCCAAGACAGCTCCTATAATTCACCCCTCCACTTT.

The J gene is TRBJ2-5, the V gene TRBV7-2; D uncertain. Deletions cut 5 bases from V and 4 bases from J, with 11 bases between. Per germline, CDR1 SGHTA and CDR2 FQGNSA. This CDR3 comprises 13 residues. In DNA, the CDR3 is TGTGCCAGCAGCCCATACCTCCTAGAGACCCAGTACTTC. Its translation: CASSPYLLETQYF. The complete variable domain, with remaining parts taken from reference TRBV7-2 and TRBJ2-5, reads GAGVSQSPSNKVTEKGKDVELRCDPISGHTALYWYRQSLGQGLEFLIYFQGNSAPDKSGLPSDRFSAERTGGSVSTLTIQRTQQEDSAVYLCASSPYLLETQYFGPGTRLLVL.

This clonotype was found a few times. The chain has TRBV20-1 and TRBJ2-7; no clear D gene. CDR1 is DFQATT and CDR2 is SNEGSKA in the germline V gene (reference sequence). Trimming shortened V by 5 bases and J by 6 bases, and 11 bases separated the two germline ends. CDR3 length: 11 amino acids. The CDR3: CSALITSEQYF. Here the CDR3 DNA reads TGCAGTGCTCTCATAACGAGCGAGCAGTACTTC.

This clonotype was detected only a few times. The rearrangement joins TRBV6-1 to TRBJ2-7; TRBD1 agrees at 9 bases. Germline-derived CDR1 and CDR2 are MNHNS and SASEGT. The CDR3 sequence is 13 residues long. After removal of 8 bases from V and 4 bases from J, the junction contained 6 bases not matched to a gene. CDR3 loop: CASDRDRVYEQYF. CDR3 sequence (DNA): TGTGCCAGCGACCGGGACAGGGTGTACGAGCAGTACTTC.

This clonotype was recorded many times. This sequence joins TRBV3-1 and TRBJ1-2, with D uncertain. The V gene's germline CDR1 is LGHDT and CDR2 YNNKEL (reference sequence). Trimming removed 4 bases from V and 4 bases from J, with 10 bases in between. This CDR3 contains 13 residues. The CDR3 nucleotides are TGTGCCAGCAGCCGGAGCCAGGTCTATGGCTACACCTTC. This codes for CASSRSQVYGYTF.

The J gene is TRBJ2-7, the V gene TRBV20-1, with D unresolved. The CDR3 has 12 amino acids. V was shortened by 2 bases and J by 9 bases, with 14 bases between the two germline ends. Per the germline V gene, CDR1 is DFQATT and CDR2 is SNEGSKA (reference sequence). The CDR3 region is CSARYGESGQYF. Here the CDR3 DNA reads TGCAGTGCTAGATATGGGGAATCGGGGCAGTACTTC.

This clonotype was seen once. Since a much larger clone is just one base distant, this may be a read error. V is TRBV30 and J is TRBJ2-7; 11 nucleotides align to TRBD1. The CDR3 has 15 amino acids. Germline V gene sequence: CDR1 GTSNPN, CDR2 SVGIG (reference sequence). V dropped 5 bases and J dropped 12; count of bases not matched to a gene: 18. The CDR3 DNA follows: TGTGCCTGGCGCGGACAGGGGGCCTCGATGATGGAGTGGTACTTC. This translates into CAWRGQGASMMEWYF.

CDR3 protein: CASSFLVTYNEQFF. DNA of the CDR3: TGTGCCAGCAGCTTTCTGGTAACCTACAATGAGCAGTTCTTC. The chain carries TRBV6-5 and TRBJ2-1; D ambiguous. The V end lost 6 bases, the J end lost 2 bases, and 11 bases lay between the germline ends. Germline CDR1 is MNHEY and CDR2 is SVGAGI. The CDR3 has 14 residues.

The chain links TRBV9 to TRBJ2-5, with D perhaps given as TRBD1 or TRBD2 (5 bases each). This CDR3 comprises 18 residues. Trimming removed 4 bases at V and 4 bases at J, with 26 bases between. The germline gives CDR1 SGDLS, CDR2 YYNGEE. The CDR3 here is CASSPPEVRGFGAETQYF. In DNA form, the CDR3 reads TGTGCCAGCAGCCCCCCAGAGGTACGGGGATTTGGGGCAGAGACCCAGTACTTC. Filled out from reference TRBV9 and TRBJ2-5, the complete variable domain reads DSGVTQTPKHLITATGQRVTLRCSPRSGDLSVYWYQQSLDQGLQFLIQYYNGEERAKGNILERFSAQQFPDLHSELNLSSLELGDSALYFCASSPPEVRGFGAETQYFGPGTRLLVL.

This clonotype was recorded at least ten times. CDR3 bases: TGTGCCAGCAGTGACTCAGGGGGCACAGATACGCAGTATTTT. Translation: CASSDSGGTDTQYF. The J gene is TRBJ2-3, the V gene TRBV6-4; TRBD1 is a possible D gene (5 bases). V lost 0 bases to trimming and J lost 1 base, with 5 bases between them. The CDR3 is 14 amino acids. CDR1 is MRHNA and CDR2 is SNTAGT in the germline V gene.

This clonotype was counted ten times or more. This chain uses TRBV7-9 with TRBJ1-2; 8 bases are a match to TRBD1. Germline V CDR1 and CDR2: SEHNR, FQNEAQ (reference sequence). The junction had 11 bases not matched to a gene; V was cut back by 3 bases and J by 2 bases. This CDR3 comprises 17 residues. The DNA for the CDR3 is TGTGCCAGCAGCTTCAGGGGGCGCGAGGGTTCCAACTATGGCTACACCTTC. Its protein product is CASSFRGREGSNYGYTF.

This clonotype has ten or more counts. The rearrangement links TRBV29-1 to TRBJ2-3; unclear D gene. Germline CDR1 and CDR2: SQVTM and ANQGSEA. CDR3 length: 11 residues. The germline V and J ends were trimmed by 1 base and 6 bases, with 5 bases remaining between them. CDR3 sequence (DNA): TGCAGCGTTGAAGCCAAGGATACGCAGTATTTT. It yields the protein CSVEAKDTQYF.

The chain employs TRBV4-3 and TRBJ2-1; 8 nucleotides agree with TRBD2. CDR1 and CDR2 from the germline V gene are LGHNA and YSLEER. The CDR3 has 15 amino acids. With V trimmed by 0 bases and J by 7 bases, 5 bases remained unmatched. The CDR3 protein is CASSQESGSWNEQFF. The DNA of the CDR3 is TGCGCCAGCAGCCAAGAAAGCGGGAGTTGGAATGAGCAGTTCTTC.

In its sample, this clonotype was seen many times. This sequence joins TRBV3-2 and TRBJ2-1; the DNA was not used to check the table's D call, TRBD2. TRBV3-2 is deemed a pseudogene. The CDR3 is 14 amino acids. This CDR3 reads CASSHCPSYNEQFF. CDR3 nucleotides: TGTGCCAGCAGCCATTGCCCTTCCTACAATGAGCAGTTCTTC.

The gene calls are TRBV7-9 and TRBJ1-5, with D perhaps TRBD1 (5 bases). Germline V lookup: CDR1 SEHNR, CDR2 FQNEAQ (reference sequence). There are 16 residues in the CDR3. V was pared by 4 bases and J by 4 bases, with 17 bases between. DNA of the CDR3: TGTGCCAGCAGCTCCTCCGACAGACCATGGAATCAGCCCCAGCATTTT. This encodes CASSSSDRPWNQPQHF.

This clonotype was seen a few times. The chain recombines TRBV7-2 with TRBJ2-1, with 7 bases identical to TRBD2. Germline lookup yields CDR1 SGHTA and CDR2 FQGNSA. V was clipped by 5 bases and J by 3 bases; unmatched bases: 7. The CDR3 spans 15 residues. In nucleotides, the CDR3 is TGTGCCAGCAGCGTCGCCGCTAGCGGCTACAATGAGCAGTTCTTC. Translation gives CASSVAASGYNEQFF.

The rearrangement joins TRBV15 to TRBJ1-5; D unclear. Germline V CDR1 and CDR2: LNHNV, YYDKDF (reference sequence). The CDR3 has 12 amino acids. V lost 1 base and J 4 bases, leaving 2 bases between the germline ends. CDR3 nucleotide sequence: TGTGCCACCAGCAGAGGAAATCAGCCCCAGCATTTT. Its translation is CATSRGNQPQHF.

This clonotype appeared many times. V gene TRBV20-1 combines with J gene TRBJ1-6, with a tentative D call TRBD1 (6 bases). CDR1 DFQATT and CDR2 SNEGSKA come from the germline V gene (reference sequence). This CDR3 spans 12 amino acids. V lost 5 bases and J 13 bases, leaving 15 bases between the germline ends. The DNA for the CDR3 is TGCAGTGCTCCCGACAGGTTGGGTCCCCTCCACTTT. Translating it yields CSAPDRLGPLHF.